This T cell receptor (beta chain) originates from a study of HIV-infected patients and healthy controls. Findings and limits, study-wide: HIV-infected patients shared fewer CDR3 sequences between individuals than healthy controls. During therapy, HIV-associated CDR3s fell significantly in frequency, while CMV-associated CDR3s did not change significantly.

500 ng RNA was reverse transcribed with alpha and beta constant-region primers. Alpha and beta chain libraries were made separately by chain-specific third strand synthesis with multiplexing indices. TCRdb analysed the 5' RACE reads with MiXCR anew, one entry per CDR3 protein. The profile shows 7,000 to 8,500 distinct CDR3 sequences, 5% to 6.5% of them singletons. No cell fractionation was done, so the repertoire covers all unsorted peripheral blood T cells. Comment on this clonotype: The antigen is unknown.

V gave up 6 bases and J gave up 4 bases, with 16 bases separating them. Germline CDR1 reads MNHEY; CDR2 reads SVGAGI. This CDR3 has 16 residues. The TCR was taken from an adult with HIV infection. This chain joins TRBV6-5 and TRBJ2-6; no definite D call. This specimen consisted of blood, obtained before antiretroviral therapy. DNA for the CDR3: TGTGCCAGCAGCCCCGACGACGGGTCCGGGGCCAACGTCCTGACTTTC. It specifies CASSPDDGSGANVLTF.